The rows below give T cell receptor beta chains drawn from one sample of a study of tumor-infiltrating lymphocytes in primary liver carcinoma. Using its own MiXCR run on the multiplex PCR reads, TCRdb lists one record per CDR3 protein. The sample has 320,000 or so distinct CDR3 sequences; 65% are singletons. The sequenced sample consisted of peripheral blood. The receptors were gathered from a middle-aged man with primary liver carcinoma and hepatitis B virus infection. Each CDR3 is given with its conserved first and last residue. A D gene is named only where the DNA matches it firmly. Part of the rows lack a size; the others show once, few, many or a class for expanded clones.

CASSLRATQGNEHFF,TGCGCCAGCAGCTTAAGAGCAACACAGGGGAATGAGCATTTCTTC,TRBV11-3,TRBD1,TRBJ2-1,-
CASSRNEGRTNYGYTF,TGTGCCAGCAGCCGTAACGAGGGGAGGACTAACTATGGCTACACCTTC,TRBV5-5,-,TRBJ1-2,-
CASSLSAGVRRGHTF,TGTGCCAGCAGTTTATCCGCGGGAGTCCGCAGGGGCCACACCTTC,TRBV12-3/TRBV12-4,-,TRBJ1-2,few
CASSLRIGGETQYF,TGCGCCAGCAGCTTACGGATTGGTGGAGAGACCCAGTACTTC,TRBV5-1,-,TRBJ2-5,-
CSVVGGGYNEQFF,TGCAGCGTTGTGGGAGGGGGATACAATGAGCAGTTCTTC,TRBV29-1,-,TRBJ2-1,many
CVSSSGPANTQYF,TGTGTCAGCAGTTCCGGACCAGCGAACACCCAGTACTTC,TRBV6-2/TRBV6-3,-,TRBJ2-5,-
CASSPHTGGVMNEQFF,TGTGCCAGCAGTCCGCATACAGGGGGCGTTATGAATGAGCAGTTCTTC,TRBV6-5,TRBD1,TRBJ2-1,-
CASSSPSGEQFF,TGTGCCAGCAGCTCCCCCAGCGGGGAGCAGTTCTTC,TRBV11-3,-,TRBJ2-1,many
CASSRRDGDYEQYF,TGTGCCAGCAGCCGACGGGACGGAGACTACGAGCAGTACTTC,TRBV4-2,-,TRBJ2-7,many
CASSPAGGWEKLFF,TGCGCCAGCAGCCCGGCCGGGGGCTGGGAAAAACTGTTTTTT,TRBV5-1,-,TRBJ1-4,-
CASNLMRSEPGRGQYF,TGTGCCAGCAACTTAATGCGGAGCGAACCGGGCAGGGGGCAATACTTC,TRBV11-2,TRBD1,TRBJ2-7,-
CASSQGPGGVAYNEQFF,TGCGCCAGCAGCCAAGGCCCCGGGGGGGTTGCCTACAATGAGCAGTTCTTC,TRBV4-1,TRBD2,TRBJ2-1,many
CASSLEAGAAYEQYF,TGCGCCAGCAGCTTGGAAGCGGGAGCGGCATACGAGCAGTACTTC,TRBV5-1,TRBD2,TRBJ2-7,few
CASSTQLAATSTDTQYF,TGTGCCAGCAGTACCCAACTAGCCGCGACTAGCACAGATACGCAGTATTTT,TRBV6-6,-,TRBJ2-3,few
CTSRDRGQANTGELFF,TGTACCAGCAGGGACCGCGGACAGGCGAACACTGGGGAGCTGTTTTTT,TRBV12-3/TRBV12-4,TRBD1,TRBJ2-2,-
CDSSPRQLAASGEQFF,TGTGACAGCAGCCCCCGACAGCTTGCCGCCAGCGGTGAGCAGTTCTTC,TRBV7-9,-,TRBJ2-1,-
CASSEVPGTHNEQFF,TGTGCCAGCAGTGAAGTCCCTGGAACCCACAATGAGCAATTCTTC,TRBV6-1,-,TRBJ2-1,-
CASAQGAVQTQYF,TGTGCCAGCGCTCAAGGGGCGGTACAGACCCAGTACTTC,TRBV25-1,-,TRBJ2-5,-
CASSPQGTANYGYTF,TGTGCCAGCAGCCCACAGGGAACCGCTAACTATGGCTACACCTTC,TRBV6-5,-,TRBJ1-2,many
CSVVGLAVYNEQFF,TGCAGCGTTGTGGGGCTAGCGGTTTACAATGAGCAGTTCTTC,TRBV29-1,TRBD2,TRBJ2-1,many
CASSLFREGNTGELFF,TGTGCCAGCAGCTTATTTCGGGAGGGGAACACCGGGGAGCTGTTTTTT,TRBV7-8,TRBD2,TRBJ2-2,few
CASSLSYQLQHF,TGTGCCAGCAGTCTATCGTATCAGCTCCAGCATTTT,TRBV28,-,TRBJ1-5,-